Below are 20 T cell receptor beta chains sequenced from a single sample in a study of blood T cell repertoires in COVID-19. Clones were sequenced by immunoSEQ multiplex PCR, and TCRdb holds only the in-frame ones, with some missing. Of over 50,000 clones listed, about nine tenths are singletons. Sequenced material: peripheral blood. The receptor set was obtained from a man older than 75 with acute or convalescent COVID-19.

The J gene is TRBJ2-7, the V gene TRBV12-3 or TRBV12-4, with a tentative D call TRBD2 (5 bases). The CDR3 is 12 residues long. V was clipped by 3 bases and J by 2 bases, with 5 bases between them. CDR3 in amino acids: CASSLTTYEQYF. CDR3 in DNA: TGTGCCAGCAGTTTGACTACCTACGAGCAGTACTTC.

This clone appeared a single time. V and J are TRBV12-3 or TRBV12-4 and TRBJ1-1; TRBD1 is a possible D gene (6 bases). The V end lost 5 bases, the J end lost 7 bases, and 11 bases lay between the germline ends. The CDR3 covers 12 residues. The CDR3 protein is CASSPGAGEAFF. DNA of the CDR3: TGTGCCAGCAGTCCAGGGGCTGGTGAAGCTTTCTTT.

V is TRBV29-1 and J is TRBJ1-2, with D possibly being TRBD1 (6 bases). Germline loops: CDR1 SQVTM, CDR2 ANQGSEA. Trimming cost V 4 bases and J 1 base, with 10 bases left between them. CDR3 size: 13 residues. CDR3 nucleotides: TGCAGCGTTGGGACAGACCATAACTATGGCTACACCTTC. It yields the protein CSVGTDHNYGYTF. The entire variable domain, with the rest obtained from reference TRBV29-1 and TRBJ1-2, is as follows: SAVISQKPSRDICQRGTSLTIQCQVDSQVTMMFWYRQQPGQSLTLIATANQGSEATYESGFVIDKFPISRPNLTFSTLTVSNMSPEDSSIYLCSVGTDHNYGYTFGSGTRLTVV.

V gene TRBV6-1 combines with J gene TRBJ1-2, with 9 bases fitting TRBD1. This CDR3 spans 14 amino acids. Looked up from germline, CDR1 is MNHNS and CDR2 is SASEGT. Trimming removed 3 bases from V and 9 bases from J; junction bases left unmatched: 8. CDR3 protein: CASSDGTGLVSYTF. The CDR3 DNA reads as TGTGCCAGCAGTGATGGGACAGGGCTCGTAAGCTACACCTTC.

The genes are TRBV18 and TRBJ1-4; D possibly corresponds to TRBD1 (5 bases). V dropped 0 bases and J dropped 7 bases, with 21 bases sitting between them. Per the germline V gene, CDR1 is KGHSH and CDR2 is LQKENI. The CDR3 consists of 18 residues. The CDR3 sequence: CASSPPFPGRGRFEKLFF. Here the CDR3 DNA reads TGTGCCAGCTCACCACCGTTCCCAGGGAGGGGTCGTTTTGAAAAACTGTTTTTT.

This rearrangement joins TRBV5-1 to TRBJ2-5, with 12 bases identical to TRBD1. The CDR3 totals 18 residues. Trimming took 4 bases from V and 5 from J; bases not matched to a gene: 15. CDR1 is SGHRS, CDR2 YFSETQ, per germline. The CDR3 is CASSPGQGASGAWETQYF. For the CDR3, the DNA is TGCGCCAGCAGCCCGGGACAGGGGGCCAGTGGGGCATGGGAGACCCAGTACTTC.

V and J are TRBV24-1 and TRBJ2-1, with 12 nucleotides matching TRBD2. The V and J ends lost 2 bases and 7 bases, in that order; junction bases with no gene match: 2. This CDR3 is 15 amino acids long. Germline CDR1 is KGHDR and CDR2 is SFDVKD. CDR3 DNA: TGTGCCACCAGTGATTGGACTAGCGGGGATAATGAGCAGTTCTTC. Protein product: CATSDWTSGDNEQFF.

The V and J genes are TRBV12-5 and TRBJ2-7, with TRBD1 matching over 10 bases. Germline CDR1 LGHNT, CDR2 FRNRAP. V trimming: 1 base; J trimming: 1 base; junction bases outside the gene matches: 1. This CDR3 spans 15 amino acids. The CDR3 DNA reads as TGTGCTAGTGGTTTGGGACAGGGGGCTTCCTACGAGCAGTACTTC. Protein: CASGLGQGASYEQYF.

The gene calls are TRBV14 and TRBJ2-5; 13 positions agree with TRBD2. The germline CDR1 and CDR2 sequences are SGHDN and FVKESK. Unmatched junction bases numbered 7, after V lost 4 bases and J lost 5 bases. The CDR3 is made up of 16 amino acids. The CDR3 here is CASSPRLAGGRETQYF. The CDR3 DNA reads TGTGCCAGCAGCCCCCGACTAGCGGGGGGCAGGGAGACCCAGTACTTC.

V usage is TRBV7-9 and J usage is TRBJ2-1; 9 nucleotides agree with TRBD2. This CDR3 is 16 amino acids long. Germline V gene lookup returns CDR1 SEHNR and CDR2 FQNEAQ (reference sequence). The V gene end was trimmed by 5 bases and the J gene end by 5 bases; junction bases not matched to a gene: 10. CDR3 in amino acids: CASSDGGGARNNEQFF. CDR3 sequence (DNA): TGTGCCAGCAGCGACGGCGGGGGGGCTAGAAACAATGAGCAGTTCTTC. Supplemented by reference TRBV7-9 and TRBJ2-1, the full variable domain reads DTGVSQNPRHKITKRGQNVTFRCDPISEHNRLYWYRQTLGQGPEFLTYFQNEAQLEKSRLLSDRFSAERPKGSFSTLEIQRTEQGDSAMYLCASSDGGGARNNEQFFGPGTRLTVL.

The rearrangement uses TRBV6-6 and TRBJ2-3; 11 positions agree with TRBD2. The germline V gene encodes CDR1 MNHNY and CDR2 SVGAGI (reference sequence). This CDR3 is 19 amino acids long. V was clipped by 5 bases and J by 1 base; unmatched bases: 14. The CDR3 nucleotides read TGTGCCAGCAGTCGGTGGGACCCCGGGACTAGCGGAGGCACAGATACGCAGTATTTT. Protein sequence: CASSRWDPGTSGGTDTQYF.

This clone was counted a single time. The rearrangement joins TRBV2 to TRBJ1-4, with D possibly being TRBD1 (6 bases). The CDR3 length is 14 residues. V was shortened by 6 bases and J by 8 bases, with 16 bases between the two germline ends. CDR1 is SNHLY and CDR2 is FYNNEI in the germline V gene. The CDR3, as DNA: TGTGCCAGCAGGGAACAGGGCTTGGGAGAAAAACTGTTTTTT. It specifies CASREQGLGEKLFF. Full variable domain (outside the CDR3, taken from reference TRBV2 and TRBJ1-4): EPEVTQTPSHQVTQMGQEVILRCVPISNHLYFYWYRQILGQKVEFLVSFYNNEISEKSEIFDDQFSVERPDGSNFTLKIRSTKLEDSAMYFCASREQGLGEKLFFGSGTQLSVL.

This clone was recorded only once. The J gene is TRBJ2-5, the V gene TRBV7-2; the match to TRBD1 covers 7 bases. Germline assignment: CDR1 SGHTA and CDR2 FQGNSA. V gave up 1 base and J gave up 5 bases; unmatched junction bases: 10. This CDR3 has 16 residues. The CDR3 DNA follows: TGTGCCAGCAGCTTAGGGTGGGACAGCATAATGGAGACCCAGTACTTC. This translates into CASSLGWDSIMETQYF.

The CDR3 reads CASRRLAGITDTQYF. As DNA, the CDR3 is TGCGCCAGCAGAAGGCTAGCGGGGATCACAGATACGCAGTATTTT. This chain links TRBV5-1 with TRBJ2-3; TRBD2 matches 9 bases. V lost 5 bases and J lost 2; bases outside the gene matches: 6. The length of the CDR3 is 15 residues. CDR1 and CDR2 from the germline V gene are SGHRS and YFSETQ.

The rearrangement joins TRBV24-1 to TRBJ2-5, with 8 bases lining up with TRBD1. Germline V CDR1 and CDR2: KGHDR, SFDVKD. The CDR3 extends over 16 amino acids. Unmatched junction bases numbered 10, after V lost 4 bases and J lost 4 bases. Here the CDR3 reads CATSDPIEDRVETQYF. CDR3 DNA sequence: TGTGCCACCAGTGACCCGATCGAGGACAGGGTAGAGACCCAGTACTTC.

The V call is TRBV15, the J call TRBJ2-3; 11 nucleotides align to TRBD2. Trimming cost V 0 bases and J 3 bases; bases outside gene matches: 8. Germline V lookup: CDR1 LNHNV, CDR2 YYDKDF (reference sequence). The CDR3 is 18 residues long. This CDR3 is CATSRDYPTSGGTDTQYF. The CDR3 nucleotides are TGTGCCACCAGCAGAGATTACCCAACTAGCGGGGGTACAGATACGCAGTATTTT.

The chain is built from TRBV6-1 and TRBJ1-6; TRBD1 aligns across 7 bases. After removal of 2 bases from V and 5 bases from J, the junction contained 6 bases not matched to a gene. The CDR3 runs to 16 residues. Germline CDR1 is MNHNS and CDR2 is SASEGT. CDR3 in amino acids: CASSELEDRNNSPLHF. The CDR3 DNA is TGTGCCAGCAGTGAATTAGAGGACAGGAATAATTCACCCCTCCACTTT.

The CDR3 DNA reads as TGTGCCACCACCACCGGCCGACAGGGCTACAATGAGCAGTTCTTC. As protein: CATTTGRQGYNEQFF. The rearrangement joins TRBV7-9 to TRBJ2-1; 7 nucleotides align to TRBD1. V lost 10 bases, J lost 3 bases, and 12 bases stayed unmatched. The germline V gene encodes CDR1 SEHNR and CDR2 FQNEAQ (reference sequence). The CDR3 loop spans 15 amino acids.

The chain combines TRBV10-3 with TRBJ2-1; TRBD1 matches at 11 bases. CDR3 length: 15 amino acids. CDR1 and CDR2 from the germline V gene are ENHRY and SYGVKD. The ends lost 5 bases at V and 7 bases at J; junction bases unmatched: 7. The CDR3 here is CAISPGQGAMNEQFF. DNA for the CDR3: TGTGCCATCAGTCCCGGACAGGGGGCTATGAATGAGCAGTTCTTC.

V usage is TRBV7-3 and J usage is TRBJ2-3, with a possible D match to TRBD2 (6 bases). The CDR3 is 16 residues long. The germline gives CDR1 SGHTA, CDR2 FQGTGA. V lost 5 bases and J 2 bases, leaving 17 bases between the germline ends. The CDR3 here is CASSGSGLLNTDTQYF. The CDR3 nucleotides read TGTGCCAGCAGCGGCTCGGGACTGTTAAACACAGATACGCAGTATTTT.